The 27 T cell receptor beta chains listed next were all sequenced from one sample in a study of radiation and T cells in renal cell carcinoma. Time point noted: blood 2 weeks post-SBRT. The treatment: 15 Gy SBRT to primary tumor, nephrectomy 4 weeks later. Generated by immunoSEQ multiplex PCR, the TCRdb table keeps only in-frame clones and is missing some. The table lists roughly 60,000 clones, around 78% of them singletons. The sequencing used blood, collected from a patient whose treatment included radiotherapy and nephrectomy. The receptors were gathered from a man in his sixties with renal cell carcinoma.

The chain employs TRBV6-5 and TRBJ1-3; no clear D. Trimming removed 1 base from V and 1 base from J, with 11 bases in between. Germline CDR1 is MNHEY and CDR2 is SVGAGI. The CDR3 totals 16 residues. The CDR3: CASSYFGIGSGNTIYF. The CDR3 DNA reads as TGTGCCAGCAGTTACTTCGGGATCGGGTCTGGAAACACCATATATTTT.

This clone has more than one count but fewer than ten. The CDR3 DNA follows: TGCGCCAGCAGCTTGGCACTAGACGCAGACGAGCAGTTCTTC. It encodes CASSLALDADEQFF. V usage is TRBV5-1 and J usage is TRBJ2-1; D perhaps matches TRBD2 (5 bases). V was clipped by 0 bases and J by 10 bases, with 14 bases between them. Germline-derived CDR1 and CDR2 are SGHRS and YFSETQ. CDR3 size: 14 residues.

Comments on this clone: Within the sample, other DNA sequences also encode this same CDR3. J is TRBJ2-3 and V is TRBV7-2; TRBD2 matches at 14 bases. The germline gives CDR1 SGHTA, CDR2 FQGNSA. The trim removed 4 bases at V and 5 bases at J, leaving 8 bases unmatched. This CDR3 is 17 amino acids long. CDR3 protein: CASSSPGLAGVRDTQYF. The DNA for the CDR3 is TGTGCCAGCAGCTCACCGGGACTAGCGGGAGTTCGAGATACGCAGTATTTT.

The CDR3 DNA sequence: TGTGCCAGCAGCTCATCTCCCGCCTTCGGAGGCTACGAGCAGTACGTC. This codes for CASSSSPAFGGYEQYV. V is TRBV11-2 and J is TRBJ2-7, with a possible D match to TRBD2 (5 bases). The V gene lost 4 bases and the J gene lost 3 bases, with 19 bases spanning the gap. The germline gives CDR1 SGHAT, CDR2 FQNNGV. The CDR3 has 16 amino acids.

This clone appeared once. The V call is TRBV19, the J call TRBJ2-2; D might be TRBD1 (5 bases). CDR3 length: 14 amino acids. The V end lost 4 bases, the J end lost 4 bases, and 10 bases lay between the germline ends. Germline V CDR1 and CDR2: LNHDA, SQIVND (reference sequence). The CDR3 bases are TGTGCCAGTAGTACACAGGAGAGCACCGGGGAGCTGTTTTTT. It encodes CASSTQESTGELFF.

This clone was detected a few times. This chain connects TRBV6-6 to TRBJ1-5; D is unresolved. The CDR3 runs to 14 residues. Germline V lookup: CDR1 MNHNY, CDR2 SVGAGI (reference sequence). The germline V and J ends were trimmed by 2 bases and 0 bases, with 5 bases remaining between them. CDR3 sequence (DNA): TGTGCCAGCAGTTACGGGAATAGCAATCAGCCCCAGCATTTT. Residues: CASSYGNSNQPQHF.

This clone was recorded once. The chain uses TRBV5-1 and TRBJ2-3, with D tentatively TRBD1 (5 bases). With 3 bases removed from V and 2 bases from J, the gap between germline ends came to 10 bases. In germline, CDR1 is SGHRS, CDR2 YFSETQ. The CDR3 totals 14 residues. The CDR3 bases are TGCGCCAGCAGCTCCTGGACACTCACAGATACGCAGTATTTT. Translated, it gives CASSSWTLTDTQYF.

The rearrangement links TRBV19 to TRBJ2-1; 8 bases line up with TRBD2. J lost 5 bases, V lost 2 bases, and 5 bases had no gene match. The CDR3 contains 15 residues. CDR1 and CDR2 (germline): LNHDA, SQIVND (reference sequence). This chain's CDR3 is CASSISSGENNEQFF. CDR3 DNA sequence: TGTGCCAGTAGTATAAGTAGCGGGGAGAACAATGAGCAGTTCTTC.

The CDR3 DNA sequence: TGTGCCAGTAGTATCCAGGGGGGAAGGGGTAGAAACGAGCAGTACTTC. This gives the protein CASSIQGGRGRNEQYF. This chain links TRBV19 with TRBJ2-7; D perhaps matches TRBD1 (7 bases). CDR1 and CDR2 (germline): LNHDA, SQIVND (reference sequence). V lost 3 bases and J 5 bases, leaving 20 bases between the germline ends. The CDR3 length is 16 residues.

V and J are TRBV5-1 and TRBJ1-5; the match to TRBD1 covers 7 bases. Per the germline V gene, CDR1 is SGHRS and CDR2 is YFSETQ. The CDR3 spans 18 residues. V dropped 4 bases and J dropped 1; count of bases not matched to a gene: 14. CDR3 DNA: TGCGCCAGCAGCCCTTACCCGACAGGGTCCGGCAGCAATCAGCCCCAGCATTTT. Amino acid sequence: CASSPYPTGSGSNQPQHF. The entire variable domain, with the rest obtained from reference TRBV5-1 and TRBJ1-5, is as follows: KAGVTQTPRYLIKTRGQQVTLSCSPISGHRSVSWYQQTPGQGLQFLFEYFSETQRNKGNFPGRFSGRQFSNSRSEMNVSTLELGDSALYLCASSPYPTGSGSNQPQHFGDGTRLSIL.

The rearrangement links TRBV10-1 to TRBJ2-5, with 13 bases that match TRBD2. V dropped 0 bases and J dropped 5; count of bases not matched to a gene: 3. The germline V gene encodes CDR1 WNHNN and CDR2 SYGVQD (reference sequence). This CDR3 region has 16 residues. CDR3 protein: CASSESTSGGAETQYF. The CDR3 nucleotides read TGCGCCAGCAGTGAGTCAACTAGCGGGGGGGCTGAGACCCAGTACTTC.

This chain joins TRBV4-1 and TRBJ1-1; D is uncertain. The CDR3 runs to 16 residues. Trimming stripped 0 bases from V and 9 bases from J, with 20 bases between. CDR1 MGHRA and CDR2 YSYEKL come from the germline V gene. This chain's CDR3 is CASSQDQEIVTGQAFF. The DNA of the CDR3 is TGCGCCAGCAGCCAAGATCAGGAAATCGTGACTGGCCAAGCTTTCTTT.

This clone has a single count. Since the CDR3 does not end with the conserved phenylalanine or tryptophan, this likely comes from a read error. The chain is built from TRBV10-1 and TRBJ1-2, with a tentative D call TRBD1 (6 bases). CDR1 and CDR2 (germline): WNHNN, SYGVQD (reference sequence). The CDR3 is made up of 14 amino acids. The V and J ends lost 0 bases and 4 bases respectively, with 9 bases between them. CDR3 residues: CASSESGQPYGYTS. The CDR3 DNA reads TGCGCCAGCAGTGAGTCTGGACAGCCCTATGGCTACACCTCC.

The chain combines TRBV2 with TRBJ1-5; a possible D gene is TRBD1 (5 bases). V lost 6 bases and J lost 5, with 17 bases in between. CDR1 SNHLY and CDR2 FYNNEI come from the germline V gene. The CDR3 runs to 15 residues. The CDR3 reads CASRPETVPHQPQHF. CDR3 nucleotides: TGTGCCAGCAGGCCTGAGACAGTTCCGCATCAGCCCCAGCATTTT.

J is TRBJ2-1 and V is TRBV27, with D perhaps matching TRBD2 (6 bases). Per the germline V gene, CDR1 is MNHEY and CDR2 is SMNVEV (reference sequence). The CDR3 length is 17 residues. V dropped 7 bases and J dropped 6 bases, with 25 bases sitting between them. The CDR3 spells CASNLEGGLPSGNEQFF. Here the CDR3 DNA reads TGTGCCAGCAACCTGGAGGGAGGACTCCCCTCGGGCAATGAGCAGTTCTTC.

The rearrangement uses TRBV11-1 and TRBJ1-2; TRBD1 matches at 7 bases. Germline V CDR1 and CDR2: SGHAT, FQDESV (reference sequence). V was clipped by 5 bases and J by 4 bases; unmatched bases: 7. This CDR3 is built from 14 residues. The CDR3 sequence is CASSTDRDGYGYTF. The CDR3 bases are TGTGCCAGCAGCACAGACAGGGATGGCTATGGCTACACCTTC.

The CDR3 sequence is CASSGTGGAEAFF. The CDR3 DNA sequence: TGTGCCAGCAGCGGTACAGGGGGCGCTGAAGCTTTCTTT. The V call is TRBV9, the J call TRBJ1-1; 9 bases are shared with TRBD1. This CDR3 is 13 amino acids long. The J segment lost 6 bases and the V segment lost 3 bases, leaving 3 bases of the junction unmatched. Germline CDR1 is SGDLS and CDR2 is YYNGEE.

This clone turned up a few times. V usage is TRBV11-2 and J usage is TRBJ2-7; no firm D call. The CDR3 totals 12 residues. CDR1 SGHAT and CDR2 FQNNGV come from the germline V gene. With 5 bases removed from V and 5 bases from J, the gap between germline ends came to 10 bases. The CDR3 bases are TGTGCCAGCAGCGCCCTAGGTGACGAGCAGTACTTC. It specifies CASSALGDEQYF. Full variable domain (outside the CDR3, taken from reference TRBV11-2 and TRBJ2-7): EAGVAQSPRYKIIEKRQSVAFWCNPISGHATLYWYQQILGQGPKLLIQFQNNGVVDDSQLPKDRFSAERLKGVDSTLKIQPAKLEDSAVYLCASSALGDEQYFGPGTRLTVT.

In this sample, this clone turned up a few times. The chain has TRBV27 and TRBJ2-1; 12 positions agree with TRBD2. Germline CDR1 MNHEY, CDR2 SMNVEV (reference sequence). This CDR3 is 15 amino acids long. The V gene end was trimmed by 5 bases and the J gene end by 6 bases; junction bases not matched to a gene: 5. CDR3 region: CASSPVGLAGNEQFF. DNA of the CDR3: TGTGCCAGCAGTCCCGTGGGACTAGCGGGCAATGAGCAGTTCTTC.

The chain couples TRBV6-4 to TRBJ2-7; D remains ambiguous. The CDR3 contains 16 residues. The V end lost 3 bases, the J end lost 0 bases, and 15 bases lay between the germline ends. The V gene's germline CDR1 is MRHNA and CDR2 SNTAGT. Written as DNA, the CDR3 is TGTGCCAGCAGTGAGAGGTCCAGCGTTTGCTCCTACGAGCAGTACGTC. This translates into CASSERSSVCSYEQYV.

This clone was seen a few times. This chain joins TRBV7-9 and TRBJ1-1, with D uncertain. The ends were cut back, 2 bases at V and 4 bases at J, with 8 bases in the middle. CDR1 and CDR2 from the germline V gene are SEHNR and FQNEAQ (reference sequence). The CDR3 has 13 residues. The CDR3 is CASSLISGTEAFF. The DNA of the CDR3 is TGTGCCAGCAGCTTAATCTCGGGCACTGAAGCTTTCTTT.

The chain recombines TRBV29-1 with TRBJ2-7, with TRBD2 as a possible D gene (6 bases). V gave up 5 bases and J gave up 6 bases, with 11 bases separating them. Germline V CDR1 and CDR2: SQVTM, ANQGSEA. This CDR3 spans 11 amino acids. The DNA of the CDR3 is TGCAGCGTTCGACGGGGGTGCGAGCAGTACGTC. This codes for CSVRRGCEQYV.

The V gene is TRBV5-6, the J gene TRBJ2-5, with 8 positions matching TRBD2. Germline V gene lookup returns CDR1 SGHDT and CDR2 YYEEEE. CDR3 length: 14 amino acids. V lost 4 bases to trimming and J lost 5 bases; unmatched junction nucleotides: 7. The CDR3 DNA reads TGTGCCAGCAGCGCCCGGGGGGGCATGGAGACCCAGTACTTC. The encoded protein is CASSARGGMETQYF.

The chain carries TRBV27 and TRBJ2-3, with TRBD2 as a possible D gene (5 bases). CDR1 is MNHEY, CDR2 SMNVEV, per germline (reference sequence). CDR3 length: 12 residues. V lost 8 bases to trimming and J lost 8 bases, with 14 bases between them. The CDR3: CASAGTAPTQYF. In DNA form, the CDR3 reads TGTGCCAGCGCGGGTACAGCTCCTACGCAGTATTTT.

The chain combines TRBV2 with TRBJ2-5; possible D gene TRBD2, 6 bases. CDR1 is SNHLY, CDR2 FYNNEI, per germline. The CDR3 loop spans 14 amino acids. V gave up 7 bases and J gave up 5 bases, with 17 bases separating them. The CDR3 sequence: CASTEGRGGETQYF. The DNA of the CDR3 is TGTGCCAGCACGGAGGGGCGGGGTGGGGAGACCCAGTACTTC.

The rearrangement joins TRBV5-6 to TRBJ2-2, with a possible D match to TRBD2 (6 bases). The CDR3 consists of 17 residues. V lost 4 bases and J 0 bases, leaving 16 bases between the germline ends. The germline CDR1 and CDR2 sequences are SGHDT and YYEEEE. CDR3 amino acids: CASSPLSGVANTGELFF. For the CDR3, the DNA is TGTGCCAGCAGCCCCTTATCGGGGGTCGCGAACACCGGGGAGCTGTTTTTT.

The CDR3 region is CASSPGTAANTEAFF. The CDR3 DNA sequence: TGTGCCAGCAGCCCCGGGACAGCCGCCAACACTGAAGCTTTCTTT. The genes are TRBV9 and TRBJ1-1, with 7 bases lining up with TRBD1. Per germline, CDR1 SGDLS and CDR2 YYNGEE. CDR3 length: 15 residues. V shed 4 bases, J shed 2 bases, and the junction held 8 bases outside the gene matches.